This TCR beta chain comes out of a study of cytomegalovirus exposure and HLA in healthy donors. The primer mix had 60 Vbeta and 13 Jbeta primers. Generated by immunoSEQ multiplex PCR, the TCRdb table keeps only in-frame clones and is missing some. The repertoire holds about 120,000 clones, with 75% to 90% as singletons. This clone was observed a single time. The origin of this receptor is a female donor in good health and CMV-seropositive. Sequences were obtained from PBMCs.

CDR3 in DNA: TGTGCCAGTAGTCTCCCTACTGAGGGTATGGCCCTCCACTTT. This translates into CASSLPTEGMALHF. The gene calls are TRBV19 and TRBJ1-6; no clear D. With 5 bases removed from V and 14 bases from J, the gap between germline ends came to 19 bases. The CDR3 loop spans 14 amino acids. Germline CDR1 and CDR2: LNHDA and SQIVND (reference sequence).